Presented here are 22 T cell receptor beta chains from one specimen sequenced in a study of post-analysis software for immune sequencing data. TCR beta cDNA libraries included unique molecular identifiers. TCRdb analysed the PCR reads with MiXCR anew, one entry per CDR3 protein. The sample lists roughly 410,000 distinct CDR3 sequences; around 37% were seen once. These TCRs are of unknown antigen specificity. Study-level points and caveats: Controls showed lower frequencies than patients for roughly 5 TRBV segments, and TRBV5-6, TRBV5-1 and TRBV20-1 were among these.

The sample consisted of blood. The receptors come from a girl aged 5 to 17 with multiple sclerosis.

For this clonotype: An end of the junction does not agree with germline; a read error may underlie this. The CDR3 DNA reads as TGTGTCAGCAGCGTAGGGACGGGAAATCCTCAAGAGACCCAGTACTTC. The encoded protein is CVSSVGTGNPQETQYF. The chain uses TRBV9 and TRBJ2-5; D tentatively reads TRBD1 or TRBD2 (5 bases each). CDR1 is SGDLS, CDR2 YYNGEE, per germline. CDR3 length: 16 residues.

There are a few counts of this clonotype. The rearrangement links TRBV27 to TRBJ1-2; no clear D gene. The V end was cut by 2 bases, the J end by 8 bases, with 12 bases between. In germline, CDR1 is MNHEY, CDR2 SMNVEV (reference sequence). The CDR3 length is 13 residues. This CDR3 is CASSLSWEDGYTF. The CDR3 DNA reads TGTGCCAGCAGTTTAAGTTGGGAAGACGGCTACACCTTC.

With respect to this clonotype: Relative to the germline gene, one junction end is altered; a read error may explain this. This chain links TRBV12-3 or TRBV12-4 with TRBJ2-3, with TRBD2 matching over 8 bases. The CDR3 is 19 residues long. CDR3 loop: CASRPDRWSERENTDAQYF. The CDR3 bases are TGTGCCAGCAGGCCCGACCGCTGGAGCGAGCGGGAGAACACAGATGCGCAGTATTTT.

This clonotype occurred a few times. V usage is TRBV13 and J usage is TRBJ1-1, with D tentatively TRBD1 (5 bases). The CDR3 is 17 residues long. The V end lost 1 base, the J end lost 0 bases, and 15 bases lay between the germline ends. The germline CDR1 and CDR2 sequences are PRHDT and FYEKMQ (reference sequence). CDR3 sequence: CASSLEALAGMNTEAFF. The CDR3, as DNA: TGTGCCAGCAGCTTAGAGGCCCTGGCAGGGATGAACACTGAAGCTTTCTTT.

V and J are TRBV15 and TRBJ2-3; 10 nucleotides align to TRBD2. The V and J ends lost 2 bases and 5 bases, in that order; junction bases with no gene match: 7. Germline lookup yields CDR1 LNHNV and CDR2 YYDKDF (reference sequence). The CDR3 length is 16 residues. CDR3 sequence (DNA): TGTGCCACCAGCAGAAAAAGCGGGGGGGCTGGAGATACGCAGTATTTT. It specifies CATSRKSGGAGDTQYF. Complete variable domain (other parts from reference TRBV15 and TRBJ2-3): DAMVIQNPRYQVTQFGKPVTLSCSQTLNHNVMYWYQQKSSQAPKLLFHYYDKDFNNEADTPDNFQSRRPNTSFCFLDIRSPGLGDTAMYLCATSRKSGGAGDTQYFGPGTRLTVL.

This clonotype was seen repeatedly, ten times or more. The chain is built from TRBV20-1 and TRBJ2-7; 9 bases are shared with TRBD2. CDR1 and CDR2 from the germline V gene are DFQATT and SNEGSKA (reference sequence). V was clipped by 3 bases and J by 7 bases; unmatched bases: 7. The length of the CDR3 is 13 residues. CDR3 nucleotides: TGCAGTGCTAGTCTAGGACTAGCGAGGGAGCAGTACTTC. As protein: CSASLGLAREQYF.

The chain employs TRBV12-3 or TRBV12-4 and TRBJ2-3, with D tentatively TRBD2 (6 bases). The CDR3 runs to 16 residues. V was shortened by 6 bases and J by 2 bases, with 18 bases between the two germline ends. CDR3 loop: CASSLGGPRVTDTQYF. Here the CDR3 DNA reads TGTGCCAGCAGCCTGGGGGGACCCAGGGTCACAGATACGCAGTATTTT.

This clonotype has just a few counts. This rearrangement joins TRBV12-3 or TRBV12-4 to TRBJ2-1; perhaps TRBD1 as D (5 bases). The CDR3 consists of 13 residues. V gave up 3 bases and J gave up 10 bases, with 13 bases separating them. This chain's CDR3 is CASSLGPYREQFF. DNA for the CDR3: TGTGCCAGCAGTTTGGGCCCCTACAGGGAGCAGTTCTTC.

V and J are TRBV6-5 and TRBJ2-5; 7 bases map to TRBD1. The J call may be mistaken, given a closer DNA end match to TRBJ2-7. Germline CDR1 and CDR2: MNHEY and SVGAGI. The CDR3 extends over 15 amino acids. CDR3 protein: CATRFGQAFDYEQYF. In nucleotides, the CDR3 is TGTGCCACTAGATTCGGACAGGCTTTTGACTACGAGCAGTACTTC.

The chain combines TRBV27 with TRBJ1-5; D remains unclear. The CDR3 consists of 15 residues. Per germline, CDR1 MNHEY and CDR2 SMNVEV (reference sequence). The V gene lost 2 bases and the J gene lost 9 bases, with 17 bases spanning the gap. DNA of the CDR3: TGTGCCAGCAGTTTAAGTTCAGGACTCTCTGTGCCCCAGCATTTT. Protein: CASSLSSGLSVPQHF.

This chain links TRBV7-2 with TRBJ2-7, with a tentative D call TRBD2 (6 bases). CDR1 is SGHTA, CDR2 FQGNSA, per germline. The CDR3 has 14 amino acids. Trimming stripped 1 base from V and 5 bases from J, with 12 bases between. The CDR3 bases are TGTGCCAGCAGCTTAGTGGAGGGCCCCCACGAGCAGTACTTC. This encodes CASSLVEGPHEQYF.

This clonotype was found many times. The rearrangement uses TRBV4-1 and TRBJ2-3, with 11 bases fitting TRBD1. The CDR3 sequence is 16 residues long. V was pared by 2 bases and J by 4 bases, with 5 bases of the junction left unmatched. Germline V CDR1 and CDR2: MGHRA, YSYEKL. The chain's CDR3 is CASSQSRTGGADTQYF. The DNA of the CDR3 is TGCGCCAGCAGCCAATCCAGGACAGGGGGCGCAGATACGCAGTATTTT.

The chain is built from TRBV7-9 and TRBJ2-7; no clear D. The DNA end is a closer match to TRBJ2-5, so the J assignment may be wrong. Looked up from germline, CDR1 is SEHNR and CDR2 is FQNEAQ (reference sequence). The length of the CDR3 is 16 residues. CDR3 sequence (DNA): TGTGCCAGCAGCGTACGACGGAGAGAACACAAGGAGACCCAGTACTTC. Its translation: CASSVRRREHKETQYF.

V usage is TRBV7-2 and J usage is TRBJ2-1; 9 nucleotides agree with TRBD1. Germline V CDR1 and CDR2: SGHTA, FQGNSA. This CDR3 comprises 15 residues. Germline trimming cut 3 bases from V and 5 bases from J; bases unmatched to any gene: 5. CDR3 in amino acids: CASSLEGQGNNEQFF. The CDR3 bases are TGTGCCAGCAGCTTGGAGGGACAGGGTAACAATGAGCAGTTCTTC. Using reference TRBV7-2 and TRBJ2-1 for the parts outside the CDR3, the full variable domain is GAGVSQSPSNKVTEKGKDVELRCDPISGHTALYWYRQSLGQGLEFLIYFQGNSAPDKSGLPSDRFSAERTGGSVSTLTIQRTQQEDSAVYLCASSLEGQGNNEQFFGPGTRLTVL.

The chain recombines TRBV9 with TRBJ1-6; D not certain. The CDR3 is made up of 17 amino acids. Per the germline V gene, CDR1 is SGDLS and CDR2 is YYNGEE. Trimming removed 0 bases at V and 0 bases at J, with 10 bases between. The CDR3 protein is CASSVGMESSYNSPLHF. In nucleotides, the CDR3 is TGTGCCAGCAGCGTAGGTATGGAGAGCTCCTATAATTCACCCCTCCACTTT.

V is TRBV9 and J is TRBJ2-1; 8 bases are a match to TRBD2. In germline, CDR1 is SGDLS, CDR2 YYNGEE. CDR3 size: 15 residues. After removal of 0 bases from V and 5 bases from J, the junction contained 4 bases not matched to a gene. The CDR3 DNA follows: TGTGCCAGCAGCGTAGCCGGGAGGGCCCACAATGAGCAGTTCTTC. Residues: CASSVAGRAHNEQFF.

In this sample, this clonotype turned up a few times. This CDR3 is CASSRRRGQEQYF. The CDR3 bases are TGTGCCAGCTCCCGTCGGAGGGGCCAGGAGCAGTACTTC. The rearrangement uses TRBV12-3 or TRBV12-4 and TRBJ2-7; D is perhaps TRBD2 (6 bases). The CDR3 extends over 13 amino acids. V was trimmed by 8 bases and J by 7 bases, leaving 18 bases between them.

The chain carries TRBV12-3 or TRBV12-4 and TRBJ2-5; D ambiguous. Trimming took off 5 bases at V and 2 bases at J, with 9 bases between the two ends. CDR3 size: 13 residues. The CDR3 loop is CASSAEEQETQYF. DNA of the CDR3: TGTGCCAGCAGTGCTGAGGAGCAAGAGACCCAGTACTTC.

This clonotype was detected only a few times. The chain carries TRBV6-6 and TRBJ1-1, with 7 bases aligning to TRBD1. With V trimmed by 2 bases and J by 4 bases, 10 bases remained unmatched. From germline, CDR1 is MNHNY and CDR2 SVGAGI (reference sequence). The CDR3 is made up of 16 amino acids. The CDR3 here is CASSYRNRGGGTEAFF. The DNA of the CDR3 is TGTGCCAGCAGTTACAGGAACAGGGGAGGTGGCACTGAAGCTTTCTTT.

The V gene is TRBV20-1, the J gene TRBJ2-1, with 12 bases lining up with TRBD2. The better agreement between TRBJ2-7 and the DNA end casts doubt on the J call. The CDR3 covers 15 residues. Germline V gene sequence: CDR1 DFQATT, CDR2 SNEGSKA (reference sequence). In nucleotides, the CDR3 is TGCAGTGCTTGGGCTAGCGGGGGGGGTTACAATGAGCAGTACTTC. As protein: CSAWASGGGYNEQYF.

The CDR3, as DNA: TGTGCCAGCTCACCGGACGGGGGGCCCCAAGAGACCCAGTACTTC. This gives the protein CASSPDGGPQETQYF. The genes are TRBV18 and TRBJ2-5; D possibly corresponds to TRBD2 (7 bases). This CDR3 has 15 amino acids. CDR1 is KGHSH, CDR2 LQKENI, per germline. The V and J ends lost 3 bases and 1 base respectively, with 12 bases between them.

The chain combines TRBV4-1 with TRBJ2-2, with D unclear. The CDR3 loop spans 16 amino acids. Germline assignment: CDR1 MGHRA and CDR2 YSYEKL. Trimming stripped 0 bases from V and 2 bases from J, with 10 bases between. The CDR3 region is CASSQDPWPNTGELFF. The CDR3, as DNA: TGCGCCAGCAGCCAAGATCCCTGGCCTAACACCGGGGAGCTGTTTTTT.